This T cell receptor beta chain was sequenced in a study of cytomegalovirus exposure and HLA in healthy donors. The germline gives CDR1 MNHEY, CDR2 SVGAGI. The CDR3 contains 13 residues. Trimming cost V 6 bases and J 5 bases; bases outside gene matches: 5. In its sample, this clone was seen once. The antigen is not known. Study-wide results and caveats: The study labeled roughly 160 TCR beta chains cytomegalovirus-associated.

The table came from immunoSEQ multiplex PCR; TCRdb's copy has only in-frame clones and leaves some out. In the table there are roughly 130,000 clones, roughly 91% of which are singletons. This chain connects TRBV6-5 to TRBJ1-1; 8 bases match TRBD1. This receptor was identified in a man under 40 in good health and CMV-seronegative. Material: PBMCs. CDR3 protein: CASSNRGGTEAFF. In DNA form, the CDR3 reads TGTGCCAGCAGCAACAGGGGGGGGACTGAAGCTTTCTTT.